What follows is one TCR beta chain and its context. The antigen remains undetermined. Trimming left V 1 base short and J 7 bases short, with 11 bases between. Germline V gene lookup returns CDR1 LGHDT and CDR2 YNNKEL (reference sequence). This CDR3 spans 15 amino acids. TCRdb re-called the reads through MiXCR, storing one row per CDR3 protein. The sample lists more than 3,000 distinct CDR3 sequences, 20% to 25% occurring once. This sample is part of a study of liver allograft versus peripheral blood T cells. About the research overall: The authors compared T cell receptor repertoires in transplanted livers with recipients' peripheral blood repertoires.

Study results and caveats: It was reported that the T cell receptor repertoires found inside liver allografts differed from those that were detected in peripheral blood.

The J gene is TRBJ1-6, the V gene TRBV3-1, with D maybe TRBD1 (5 bases). This clonotype originated in a human patient who had a liver transplant. The T cells may partly be graft donor cells. The CDR3 region has the DNA TGTGCCAGCAGCCAAGTGGGGGGGTTGAATTCACCCCTCCACTTT. This translates into CASSQVGGLNSPLHF.